This T cell receptor beta chain was identified in a study of shared clonotypes between healthy human individuals. As handled by the study authors: Filtering differed for immunoSEQ, which gave only junction sequences without quality scores. Profiling relied on immunoSEQ multiplex PCR, and the TCRdb table lists in-frame clones only, not all of them. V, J and clone size were drawn from that table, and D and trimming were deduced from the DNA. The sample has about half a million clones, about 78% seen once. The donors, healthy adults who were HIV-negative, had experienced no recent acute infections or vaccinations. For unsorted samples, genomic DNA was extracted from roughly 95 million PBMCs. Germline trimming cut 0 bases from V and 6 bases from J; bases unmatched to any gene: 12. This CDR3 has 17 residues. Germline CDR1 reads SGHDT; CDR2 reads YYEEEE.

Sample: PBMCs. The chain combines TRBV5-6 with TRBJ1-1, with 9 positions matching TRBD1. The receptor comes from a woman aged 40 to 50 in good health. Some clones in this sample may be carry-over from other donors' samples. CDR3 in amino acids: CASSLDRDRDSSAEAFF. DNA for the CDR3: TGTGCCAGCAGCTTGGACCGGGACAGGGATTCGTCTGCTGAAGCTTTCTTT.